The source of this T cell receptor beta chain is a study of cytomegalovirus exposure and HLA in healthy donors (dated by TCRdb to 2017 to 2019). Some background on the complete study: In an earlier analysis of approximately 640 of the donors, 250 to 350 Gb of sequence data and 100 million or so unique TCR beta sequences from roughly 200 million T cells were reported. Rather than using new phenotypic data, the later analysis identified candidate immune exposures from TCR beta sequences and from how often those sequences occurred across donors. Alongside the repertoire data, information on donor age, sex, ethnicity and CMV serostatus was compiled. Because of strong linkage in the cohort, roughly five DR-DQ haplotypes were treated as single units for association and clustering. On average, roughly 240,000 unique TCR beta nucleotide sequences were sequenced per donor among some 430 genotyped donors of the cohort, with 15% to 20% of those sequences being non-productive. HLA typing included class I and class II loci at four-digit resolution. An early release covering roughly 640 HLA-typed donors comprised approximately 290 gigabases of sequencing data and 65 million to 100 million unique TCR sequences. In a later genetic analysis, genome-wide SNP genotypes for about three fifths of the roughly 670 donors were used, and that subset was treated as a discovery cohort. Every discovery cohort repertoire had been produced on one sequencing platform. Of the roughly 400 genotyped donors, more than 75% were placed in the genetic ancestry cluster associated with self-reported Caucasian donors. Besides the first cohort of roughly 640 subjects, a separate validation cohort made up of 120 or so different subjects was used. An earlier analysis of 587 of the donors used high-throughput TCR beta sequencing to judge whether each TCR beta V gene segment behaved as functional or pseudogenic. The study combined high-throughput TCR immunosequencing, statistical association of individual TCRs with disease status, and machine learning to predict cytomegalovirus infection status. Typing coverage varied by locus: about 629-640 donors for A, B, C, DRB1 and DQB1; more than 500 for DQA1; approximately 570 for DPA1; roughly 470 for DPB1. The study used immunosequencing to profile the T cell repertoires of approximately 650 subjects and linked those repertoires to cytomegalovirus serostatus. To study patterns of TCR occurrence, a later analysis re-analyzed previously published TCR beta repertoires from around 700 donors and added high-resolution HLA genotyping. The study aimed to test whether signatures of past pathogen exposure could be identified by cataloging public T cell receptors. General conclusions and limits of the study: In a later genetic analysis, a missense DCLRE1C variant was associated with V-gene and J-gene trimming of TCR beta chains, and the association was replicated in an independent cohort. Most TCR sequences were observed very rarely across donors, whereas some public TCRs were present in many individuals. Because HLA typing was missing for some donors at each locus, association tests included only the typed subset. Linkage disequilibrium might explain the correlated functional status among segregating V segments, but an unknown experimental factor could not be ruled out. Broadly in line with IMGT annotations, most TCR beta V segments showed up in productive rearrangements about 87% or about 30% of the time in an earlier analysis of several hundred of the donors. Several of the top co-occurrence clusters appeared to be linked to parvovirus B19, influenza, CMV and Epstein-Barr virus, according to a later analysis. A later genetic analysis reported fewer N-insertions in productive TCRs among donors in an Asian-associated ancestry cluster than the roughly 620-donor mean. Because counts were too low, roughly 17 rarely observed V segments, including chromosome 9 orphons, were left out of the earlier analysis of a few hundred of the donors. A total of 150 or so TCR beta chains were listed by the study as associated with cytomegalovirus. In a later analysis, most CMV-associated TCR beta chains were found to appear HLA-restricted, with HLA associations seemingly driven largely by CMV exposure. In both the original and validation cohorts, the classifier was reported to diagnose cytomegalovirus status with high specificity and sensitivity. According to the authors, the approach could potentially be generalized to other disease states and immunological phenotypes. In this cohort, only TCR beta chains were sequenced, and detectable features were limited by the absence of alpha or paired-chain data. A cluster of highly shared sequence variants was judged likely to represent a technical artifact of the sequencing pipeline. In vitro tests confirmed that three of the cytomegalovirus-associated TCR beta chains recognize cytomegalovirus antigens. Some IMGT-functional V segments, including TRBV6-2 and TRBV6-3, could not be distinguished by the 87-base-pair reads and were therefore excluded. In a later analysis, some 18,000 TCR beta sequences were associated with specific HLA alleles at a false discovery rate of 0.05. Presence/absence analyses assumed roughly uniform sequencing depth across donors, an assumption that may not hold. A further reported finding was that TCR beta sequences accurately predicted the HLA-A and HLA-B alleles for most subjects in the first cohort. In a later analysis, TCR association rates were found to vary across HLA loci, with the most associated TCRs seen for DRB1 alleles and the fewest for HLA-C alleles. Immune exposure information for the cohort was limited to CMV serostatus. A later analysis found that HLA-associated TCR beta chains were more clonally expanded and had lower generation probabilities than equally common non-associated chains. Assigning TCR associations to individual alleles was difficult when HLA alleles, especially DR and DQ, strongly co-occurred.

Notes on this clone: Its cognate antigen has yet to be identified.

V is clipped by 4 bases and J by 3 bases, and the sequence between their germline boundaries is 21 bases long. The germline V gene gives CDR1 as LGHNA and CDR2 as YSLEER. The CDR3 contains 17 residues, cysteine and phenylalanine counted. Of the read, only the CDR3 DNA is kept; its 51 bases are in frame from base 1. The cohort comprised around 700 healthy bone marrow donors. Cohort members were all nominally healthy when sampled, although unrecorded immune exposures were likely present. The donor was CMV seronegative and belonged to the group of roughly 330 seronegative cohort members. Every donor gave a peripheral blood sample, and the peripheral blood mononuclear cells from that sample were used for TCR beta sequencing. The Qiagen DNeasy Blood Extraction Kit was used to extract genomic DNA from the blood cell samples. Receptor amplification or capture employed the immunoSEQ multiplex PCR assay. The multiplex PCR relied on a mix of 60 forward primers for TCR Vbeta segments and 13 reverse primers for TCR Jbeta segments. Amplification of the CDR3 region of rearranged TCR beta genes was performed with a multiplex PCR assay on genomic DNA. The Illumina HiSeq System was used to sequence the amplified TCR beta libraries as 87-base-pair reads. The authors' pipeline ran thus. A later analysis counted tens of millions of unique TCR beta chains across the 500 to 850 repertoires, and 9.5 million to 11 million of these chains were shared by at least two donors. Raw reads were error-corrected and collapsed into unique sequences by a nearest-neighbor algorithm in which closely related sequences were merged to remove PCR and sequencing errors. V, D and J gene segments were assigned by aligning CDR3 sequences to IMGT reference sequences. For a sequence to be retained, at least a six-nucleotide match to both a V gene segment and a J gene segment was required. A rearrangement was called productive if the CDR3 had no stop codons and remained in frame with V and J, and every other rearrangement was called non-productive. CDR3 was defined by IMGT convention, running from the second conserved V-encoded cysteine to the conserved J-encoded phenylalanine. In an earlier analysis of more than 550 of the donors, sequences lacking an unambiguous match to a single V gene segment were excluded. An earlier analysis of 587 of the donors classified V segments as functional when productive rearrangements were above 56.7% and as segregating when the standard deviation between donors was above 5%. A statistical classification framework was developed to diagnose cytomegalovirus status using the catalog of TCR beta chain sequences. A later analysis assigned V and J genes by comparing TCR nucleotide sequences with IMGT/GENE-DB human TR gene sequences. In a later analysis, CDR3 sequences and most-parsimonious VDJ recombination scenarios were assigned using the TCRdist pipeline. In a later analysis, each TCR beta chain was defined by its CDR3 amino acid sequence together with its V-gene family, and reads without a unique V-gene family were excluded. To address suspected cross-contamination and a sequencing artifact, a later analysis removed a few hundred highly shared, low-generation-probability nucleotide sequences. A later analysis calculated a clonal expansion index for each public chain from normalized within-repertoire ranks of inferred template counts. Generation probabilities in a later analysis came from a VDJ recombination model fitted to out-of-frame rearrangements, and those results were checked against IGoR. A later analysis scored TCR-TCR, TCR-HLA and TCR-CMV co-occurrence with hypergeometric tests, applying a repertoire-size bias correction to TCR pairs. False discovery rates were estimated in a later analysis by permuting HLA or CMV assignments 20 times. A later analysis grouped co-occurring TCRs with DBSCAN, adding TCRdist sequence similarity when clustering within HLA-allele-positive subsets. Co-occurrence clustering excluded repertoires with fewer than 30,000 or more than 120,000 public chains, plus five with anomalous nucleotide sharing. TCRdb mirrors the immuneACCESS table, restricted to in-frame sequences. Some clones are absent from its copies; in checked studies, under half trace to an unresolved V gene, and the reason for the others is unknown. The V and J calls and clone size come from that table; D and trimming were worked out from the DNA. This sample's listing comprises around 140,000 clones. Of the sample, 1.5% to 1.8% is held by the ten largest clones.

In this chain, TRBV4-3 is recombined with TRBJ2-5, with a tentative D gene TRBD2 over 5 matching bases. The sequencing sample was made of PBMCs. The sequence was obtained from a middle-aged woman in good health and CMV-seronegative. The DNA reads TGCGCCAGCAGCCCCCGGATTTCGGGTTGGGGAGAAGAGACCCAGTACTTC. This sequence encodes CASSPRISGWGEETQYF.